Each of the 2 T cell receptor beta chains below was sequenced from the same sample in a study of T cells in Graves' hyperthyroidism and ophthalmopathy. Template material for amplifying TCR beta CDR3 regions consisted of RNA transcripts. A first-round RT-PCR of the TCR CDR3 used the HTBI primer set. Each CDR3 protein is one row after TCRdb ran MiXCR on the multiplex PCR reads. The repertoire holds approximately 430,000 distinct CDR3 sequences, around 16% seen once, with around 7.3% in the top ten. Input material: blood. The receptors stem from a woman aged 18-29 years with Graves' hyperthyroidism.

V and J are TRBV11-2 and TRBJ2-1; TRBD2 is a possible D gene (7 bases). Germline V gene sequence: CDR1 SGHAT, CDR2 FQNNGV. V was cut by 5 bases and J by 4 bases, with 18 bases left in between. There are 16 residues in the CDR3. The CDR3 loop is CASSKRGAVLYNEQFF. CDR3 sequence (DNA): TGTGCCAGCAGCAAACGGGGGGCAGTCCTTTACAATGAGCAGTTCTTC.

The chain couples TRBV2 to TRBJ1-6; 7 positions match TRBD1. Trimming at V came to 6 bases and at J to 7 bases, leaving 9 bases not matched to a gene. Germline V gene lookup returns CDR1 SNHLY and CDR2 FYNNEI. This CDR3 has 15 residues. CDR3 loop: CASSLQTGNNSPLHF. In DNA, the CDR3 is TGTGCCAGCAGCCTCCAGACAGGGAACAATTCACCCCTCCACTTT.